The 2 T cell receptor beta chains reported below all come from one sample, sequenced in a study of blood T cells in healthy people across ages. The use of a sample-barcoded 5' primer and a J-beta primer mix characterized a second PCR of about 7 to 12 cycles. TCRdb processed the 5' RACE reads anew with MiXCR; each CDR3 protein has one entry. The data contain under 800,000 distinct CDR3 sequences, about 42% of them singletons. Sequencing was performed on blood. These receptors all come from a woman between 55 and 75 years old in good health.

This chain joins TRBV6-2 or TRBV6-3 and TRBJ2-5; D is undetermined. The last part of the DNA fits TRBJ2-7 better; the J call may be wrong. CDR1 is MNHEY and CDR2 is SVGEGT in the germline V gene. The CDR3 sequence is 13 residues long. CDR3 nucleotide sequence: TGTGCCAGCAGTTTCGGTTACCCCTACGAGCAGTACTTC. Translated, it gives CASSFGYPYEQYF.

This clonotype has only one observation. V gene TRBV11-3 combines with J gene TRBJ2-2; D possibly corresponds to TRBD2 (6 bases). The CDR3 totals 14 residues. Looked up from germline, CDR1 is SGHNT and CDR2 is YENEEA. Deletions cut 1 base from V and 7 bases from J, with 10 bases between. The CDR3 DNA sequence: TGTGCCAGCAGCTTAGGGGGAGGAAACGGGGAGCTGTTTTTT. The encoded protein is CASSLGGGNGELFF.